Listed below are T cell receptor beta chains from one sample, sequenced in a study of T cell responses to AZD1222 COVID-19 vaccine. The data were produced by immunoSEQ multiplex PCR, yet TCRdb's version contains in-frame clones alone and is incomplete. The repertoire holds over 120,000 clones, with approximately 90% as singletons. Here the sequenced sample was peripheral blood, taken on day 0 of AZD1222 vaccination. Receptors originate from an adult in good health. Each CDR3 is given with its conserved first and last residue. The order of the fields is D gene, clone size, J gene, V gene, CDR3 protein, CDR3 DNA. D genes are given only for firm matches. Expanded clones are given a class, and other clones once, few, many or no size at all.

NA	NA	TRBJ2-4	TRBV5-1	CASSLVPPLSDGAKNIQYF	TGCGCCAGCAGCTTAGTCCCCCCTCTCTCAGACGGAGCCAAAAACATTCAGTACTTC
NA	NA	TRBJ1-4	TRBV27	CASSLWSRGFGGKLFF	TGTGCCAGCAGTTTATGGTCGCGGGGTTTTGGAGGAAAACTGTTTTTT
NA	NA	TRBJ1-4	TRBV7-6	CASSLDLRATNEKLFF	TGTGCCAGCAGCTTAGACCTCCGTGCAACTAATGAAAAACTGTTTTTT
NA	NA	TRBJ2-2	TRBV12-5	CASGLESGGELFF	TGTGCTAGTGGTTTGGAGTCGGGCGGGGAGCTGTTTTTT
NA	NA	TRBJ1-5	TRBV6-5	CASSYSYGGGQPQHF	TGTGCCAGCAGTTACTCGTATGGGGGGGGTCAGCCCCAGCATTTT
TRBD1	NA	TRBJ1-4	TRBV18	CASSPPFIQGAGEKLFF	TGTGCCAGCTCACCCCCCTTTATACAGGGGGCCGGGGAAAAACTGTTTTTT
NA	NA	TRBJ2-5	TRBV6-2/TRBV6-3	CASSQPPTEETQYF	TGTGCCAGCAGTCAACCCCCGACAGAAGAGACCCAGTACTTC
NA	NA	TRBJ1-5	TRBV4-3	CASSPTGESNQPQHF	TGCGCCAGCAGCCCGACGGGGGAGAGCAATCAGCCCCAGCATTTT
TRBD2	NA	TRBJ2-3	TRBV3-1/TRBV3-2	CASSQESGGDRASTDTQYF	TGTGCCAGCAGCCAAGAAAGCGGGGGGGATCGAGCTAGCACAGATACGCAGTATTTT
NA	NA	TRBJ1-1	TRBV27	CASSFSRDTEAFF	TGTGCCAGCAGTTTTTCCCGAGACACTGAAGCTTTCTTT
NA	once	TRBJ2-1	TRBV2	CASSEPGQFF	TGTGCCAGCAGTGAGCCAGGACAGTTCTTC
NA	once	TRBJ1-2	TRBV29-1	CSVADTHYGYTF	TGCAGCGTTGCAGACACACACTATGGCTACACCTTC
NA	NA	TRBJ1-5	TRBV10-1	CASSDGHSGQPQHF	TGCGCCAGCAGTGATGGACATTCGGGTCAGCCCCAGCATTTT
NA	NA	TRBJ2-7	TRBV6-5	CASSYSWTLMAYEQYF	TGTGCCAGCAGTTACTCATGGACATTAATGGCCTACGAGCAGTACTTC
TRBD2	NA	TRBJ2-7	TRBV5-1	CASSLLAGASYEQYF	TGCGCCAGCAGCTTGTTAGCGGGGGCCTCCTACGAGCAGTACTTC
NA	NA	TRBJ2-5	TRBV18	CASSPSALQETQYF	TGTGCCAGCTCACCTAGCGCCCTACAAGAGACCCAGTACTTC
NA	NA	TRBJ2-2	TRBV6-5	CASSYGAGELFF	TGTGCCAGCAGTTACGGGGCCGGGGAGCTGTTTTTT
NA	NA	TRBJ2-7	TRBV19	CASTGSYEQYF	TGTGCCAGTACAGGGTCCTACGAGCAGTACTTC
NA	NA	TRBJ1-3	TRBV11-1	CASSLTTSGNTIYF	TGTGCCAGCAGCTTAACAACCTCTGGAAACACCATATATTTT
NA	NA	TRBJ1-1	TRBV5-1	CASSLGDGNTEAFF	TGCGCCAGCAGCTTAGGGGACGGGAACACTGAAGCTTTCTTT
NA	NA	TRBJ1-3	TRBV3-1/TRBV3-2	CASSLGSGPGNTIYF	TGTGCCAGCAGCTTAGGGTCGGGGCCTGGAAACACCATATATTTT
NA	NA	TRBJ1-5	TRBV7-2	CASSLVGGGNQPQHF	TGTGCCAGCAGCTTAGTAGGGGGAGGCAATCAGCCCCAGCATTTT
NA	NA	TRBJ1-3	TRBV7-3	CASSLIGNSGNTIYF	TGTGCCAGCAGCTTAATCGGAAACTCTGGAAACACCATATATTTT
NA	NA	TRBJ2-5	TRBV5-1	CASSLIGGLEGETQYF	TGCGCCAGCAGCTTGATTGGGGGCTTAGAGGGAGAGACCCAGTACTTC
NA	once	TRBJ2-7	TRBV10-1	CASSADIYEQYF	TGCGCCAGCAGTGCGGACATCTACGAGCAGTACTTC
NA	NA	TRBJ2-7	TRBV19	CASSIGRGSSYEQYF	TGTGCCAGTAGTATAGGCAGGGGATCCTCCTACGAGCAGTACTTC